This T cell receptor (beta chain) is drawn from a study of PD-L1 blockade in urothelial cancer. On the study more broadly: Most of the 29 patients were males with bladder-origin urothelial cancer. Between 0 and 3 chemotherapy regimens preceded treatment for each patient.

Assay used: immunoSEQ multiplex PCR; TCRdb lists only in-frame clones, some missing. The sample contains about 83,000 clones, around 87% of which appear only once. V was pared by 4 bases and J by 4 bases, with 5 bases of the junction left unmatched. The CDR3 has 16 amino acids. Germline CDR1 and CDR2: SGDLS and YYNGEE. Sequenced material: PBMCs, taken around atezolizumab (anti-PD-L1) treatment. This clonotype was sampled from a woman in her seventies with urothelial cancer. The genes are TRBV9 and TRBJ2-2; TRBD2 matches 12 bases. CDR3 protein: CASSPTSGRVTGELFF. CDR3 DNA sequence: TGTGCCAGCAGCCCGACTAGCGGGAGAGTCACCGGGGAGCTGTTTTTT.